This T cell receptor beta chain was captured in a study of blood T cell repertoires in COVID-19. Study details: T cells, B-cell-depleted T cells, or PBMCs supplied cDNA or gDNA.

Profiled with immunoSEQ multiplex PCR; TCRdb holds only in-frame clones, not every one. Seen here are some 180,000 clones, around four fifths observed once, and the top ten hold approximately 8.1%. V was shortened by 6 bases and J by 0 bases, with 11 bases between the two germline ends. The CDR3 totals 15 residues. The germline V gene encodes CDR1 SNHLY and CDR2 FYNNEI. Followed longitudinally, the Seattle patients had been enrolled during active infection. The receptor was derived from an elderly woman with COVID-19, enrolled during active disease. Sequencing input: peripheral blood. The V and J genes are TRBV2 and TRBJ2-2; D is unclear. CDR3 coding DNA: TGTGCCAGCAGGAGGTTGGTAGCGAACACCGGGGAGCTGTTTTTT. This codes for CASRRLVANTGELFF.